Shown below are 3 T cell receptor beta chains from a single sample sequenced in a study of CD8+ T cells in alopecia areata. The treatment here: oral pan-JAK inhibitor, 5-10 mg twice daily. The authors extracted RNA and reverse transcribed it into cDNA as the sequencing template. Repertoires were generated with immunoSEQ multiplex PCR, while TCRdb's copy carries only in-frame clones and drops some. Among about 220,000 clones, about three fifths were seen once, and the ten largest hold 1.5% to 2%. The specimen comprised CD4+ T cells sorted from blood, sampled at week 4, from a patient treated with tofacitinib. These receptors were obtained from a human donor with alopecia areata.

V is TRBV5-8 and J is TRBJ1-6; D is possibly TRBD1 (5 bases). The germline V and J ends were trimmed by 3 bases and 14 bases, with 15 bases remaining between them. The CDR3 totals 13 residues. CDR1 and CDR2 (germline): SGHTS, YDEGEE. Written as DNA, the CDR3 is TGTGCCAGCAGCTATGGACAATCGGACACCCTCCACTTT. Residues: CASSYGQSDTLHF.

The chain employs TRBV4-3 and TRBJ2-1; TRBD2 matches at 9 bases. CDR1 and CDR2 (germline): LGHNA, YSLEER. With V trimmed by 0 bases and J by 3 bases, 3 bases remained unmatched. The CDR3 has 16 residues. CDR3 residues: CASSQDPSGVYNEQFF. The CDR3, as DNA: TGCGCCAGCAGCCAAGATCCTAGCGGGGTCTACAATGAGCAGTTCTTC.

CDR3 protein: CASSFYSEKLFF. In DNA, the CDR3 is TGTGCCAGCAGCTTTTACAGCGAAAAACTGTTTTTT. The J gene is TRBJ1-4, the V gene TRBV7-2; D is unresolved. Germline CDR1 SGHTA, CDR2 FQGNSA. The CDR3 loop spans 12 amino acids. Deletions cut 3 bases from V and 8 bases from J, with 7 bases between.